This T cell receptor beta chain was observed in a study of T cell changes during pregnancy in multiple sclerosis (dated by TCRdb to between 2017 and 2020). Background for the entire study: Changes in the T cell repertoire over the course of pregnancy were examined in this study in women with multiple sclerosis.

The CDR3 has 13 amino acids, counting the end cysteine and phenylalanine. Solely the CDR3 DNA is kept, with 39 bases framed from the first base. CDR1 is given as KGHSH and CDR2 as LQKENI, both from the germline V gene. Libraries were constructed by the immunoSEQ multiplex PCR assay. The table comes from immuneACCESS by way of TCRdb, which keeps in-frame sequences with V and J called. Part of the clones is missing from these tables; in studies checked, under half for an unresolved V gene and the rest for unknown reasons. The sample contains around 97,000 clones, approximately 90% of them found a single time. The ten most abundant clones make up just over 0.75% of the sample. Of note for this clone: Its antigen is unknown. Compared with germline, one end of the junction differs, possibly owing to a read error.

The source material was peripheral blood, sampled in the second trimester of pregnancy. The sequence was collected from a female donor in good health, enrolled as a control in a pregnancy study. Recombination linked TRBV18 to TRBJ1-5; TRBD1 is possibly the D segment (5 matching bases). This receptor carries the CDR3 CASSPESNRPKHF. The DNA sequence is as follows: TGTGCCAGCTCACCAGAAAGTAACAGGCCCAAGCATTTT.